This T cell receptor beta chain was identified in a study of T cells in Graves' hyperthyroidism and ophthalmopathy. Study-wide background: Blood was drawn when the patient was first diagnosed and still untreated.

Patients aged 18 to 65 had newly diagnosed hyperthyroidism of under 2 months' duration. The CDR3 is 14 amino acids. Trimming took off 8 bases at V and 4 bases at J, with 14 bases between the two ends. RNA transcripts yielded amplified TCR beta CDR3 regions. A first-round RT-PCR of the TCR CDR3 used the HTBI primer set. From the multiplex PCR reads, TCRdb called clonotypes with MiXCR, one entry per CDR3 protein. The repertoire holds around 500,000 distinct CDR3 sequences, with approximately 15% as singletons. The TCR was taken from a woman between 18 and 29 years old with Graves' hyperthyroidism. Sequenced input: blood. The genes are TRBV12-3 or TRBV12-4 and TRBJ2-2; D not certain. The CDR3 loop is CASALTGTTGELFF. CDR3 bases: TGTGCCAGCGCGTTAACGGGTACCACCGGGGAGCTGTTTTTT.